This T cell receptor beta chain was captured in a study of blood T cells in healthy people across ages. Regarding the study as a whole: When set beside aged donors, long-lived donors presented more naive CD4+ cells and higher diversity.

PCR was performed a second time for about 7 to 12 cycles using a sample-barcoded 5' primer and a J-beta primer mix. A tag from a template-switch adaptor with 12 random nucleotides marked each cDNA molecule. TCRdb analysed the 5' RACE reads with MiXCR anew, one entry per CDR3 protein. Of some 800,000 distinct CDR3 sequences detected, under 45% appear once; the ten largest clones hold around 21%. Germline lookup yields CDR1 MGHRA and CDR2 YSYEKL. The junction had 4 bases not matched to a gene; V was cut back by 1 base and J by 5 bases. This CDR3 region has 14 residues. This clonotype showed up many times. The antigen remains unidentified.

The receptor comes from a man between 60 and 75 years old in good health. This chain links TRBV4-1 with TRBJ1-1; TRBD1 agrees at 7 bases. Sequenced: blood. CDR3 sequence: CASSQVTRGTEAFF. In DNA form, the CDR3 reads TGCGCCAGCAGCCAAGTGACCAGGGGGACTGAAGCTTTCTTT.